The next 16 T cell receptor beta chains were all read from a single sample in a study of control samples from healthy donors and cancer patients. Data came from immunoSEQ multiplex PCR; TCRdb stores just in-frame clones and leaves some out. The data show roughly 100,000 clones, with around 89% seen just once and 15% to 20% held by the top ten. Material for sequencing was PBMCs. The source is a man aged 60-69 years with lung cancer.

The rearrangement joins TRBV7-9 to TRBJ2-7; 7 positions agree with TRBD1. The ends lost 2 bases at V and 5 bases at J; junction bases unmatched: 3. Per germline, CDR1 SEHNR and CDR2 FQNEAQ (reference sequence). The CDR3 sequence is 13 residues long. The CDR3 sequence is CASSLTGAHEQYF. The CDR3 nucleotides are TGTGCCAGCAGCTTAACAGGGGCCCACGAGCAGTACTTC. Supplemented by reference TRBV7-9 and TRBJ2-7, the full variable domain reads DTGVSQNPRHKITKRGQNVTFRCDPISEHNRLYWYRQTLGQGPEFLTYFQNEAQLEKSRLLSDRFSAERPKGSFSTLEIQRTEQGDSAMYLCASSLTGAHEQYFGPGTRLTVT.

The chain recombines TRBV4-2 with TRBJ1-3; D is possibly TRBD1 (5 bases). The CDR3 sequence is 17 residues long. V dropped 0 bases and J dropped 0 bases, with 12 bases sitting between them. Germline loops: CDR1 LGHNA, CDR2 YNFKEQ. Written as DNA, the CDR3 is TGTGCCAGCAGCCAAGAAGGGGTGGCATACTCTGGAAACACCATATATTTT. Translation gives CASSQEGVAYSGNTIYF.

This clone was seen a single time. DNA for the CDR3: TGCGCCAGCAGCCCAAGCGAAATACGTGGCTACACCTTC. This sequence encodes CASSPSEIRGYTF. This rearrangement joins TRBV5-1 to TRBJ1-2; D gene uncertain. V gave up 4 bases and J gave up 7 bases, with 14 bases separating them. The germline CDR1 and CDR2 sequences are SGHRS and YFSETQ. The CDR3 has 13 amino acids. The variable domain in full, completed from reference TRBV5-1 and TRBJ1-2, reads KAGVTQTPRYLIKTRGQQVTLSCSPISGHRSVSWYQQTPGQGLQFLFEYFSETQRNKGNFPGRFSGRQFSNSRSEMNVSTLELGDSALYLCASSPSEIRGYTFGSGTRLTVV.

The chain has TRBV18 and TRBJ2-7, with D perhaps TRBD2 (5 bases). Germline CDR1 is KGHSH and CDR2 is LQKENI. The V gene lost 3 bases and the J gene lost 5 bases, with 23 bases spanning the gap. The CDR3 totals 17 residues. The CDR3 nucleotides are TGTGCCAGCTCACCCATGCGGGTGGGCTTACAAGGTCACGAGCAGTACTTC. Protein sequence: CASSPMRVGLQGHEQYF.

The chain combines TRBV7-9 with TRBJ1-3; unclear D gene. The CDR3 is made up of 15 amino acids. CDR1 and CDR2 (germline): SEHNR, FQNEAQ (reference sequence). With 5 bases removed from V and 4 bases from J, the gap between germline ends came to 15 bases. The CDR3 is CASSLGVGFGNTIYF. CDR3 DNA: TGTGCCAGCAGCCTCGGGGTGGGTTTCGGAAACACCATATATTTT.

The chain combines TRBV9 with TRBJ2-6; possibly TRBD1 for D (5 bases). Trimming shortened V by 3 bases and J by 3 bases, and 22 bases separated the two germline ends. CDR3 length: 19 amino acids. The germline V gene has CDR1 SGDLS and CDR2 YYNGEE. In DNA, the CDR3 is TGTGCCAGCAGCGGGCAGAAGATCCAGGGATCACTTGGGGCCAACGTCCTGACTTTC. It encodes CASSGQKIQGSLGANVLTF.

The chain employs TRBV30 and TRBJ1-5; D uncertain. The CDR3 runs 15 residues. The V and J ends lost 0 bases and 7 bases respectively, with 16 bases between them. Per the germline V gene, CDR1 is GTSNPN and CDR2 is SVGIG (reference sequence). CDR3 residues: CAWSVQGLTQQPQHF. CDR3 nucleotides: TGTGCCTGGAGTGTACAAGGGCTAACACAGCAGCCCCAGCATTTT.

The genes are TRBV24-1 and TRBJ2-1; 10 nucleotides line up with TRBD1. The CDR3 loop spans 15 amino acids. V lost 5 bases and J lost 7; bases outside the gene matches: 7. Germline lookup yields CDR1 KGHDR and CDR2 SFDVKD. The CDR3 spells CATSGPGTGDNEQFF. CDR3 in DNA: TGTGCCACCAGTGGCCCCGGGACAGGGGATAATGAGCAGTTCTTC.

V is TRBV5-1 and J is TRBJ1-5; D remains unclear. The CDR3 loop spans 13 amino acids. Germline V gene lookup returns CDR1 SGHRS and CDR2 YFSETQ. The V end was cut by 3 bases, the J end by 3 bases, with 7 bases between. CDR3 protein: CASSSTLNQPQHF. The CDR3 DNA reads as TGCGCCAGCAGCTCGACCCTCAATCAGCCCCAGCATTTT. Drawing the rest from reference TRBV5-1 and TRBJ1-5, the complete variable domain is KAGVTQTPRYLIKTRGQQVTLSCSPISGHRSVSWYQQTPGQGLQFLFEYFSETQRNKGNFPGRFSGRQFSNSRSEMNVSTLELGDSALYLCASSSTLNQPQHFGDGTRLSIL.

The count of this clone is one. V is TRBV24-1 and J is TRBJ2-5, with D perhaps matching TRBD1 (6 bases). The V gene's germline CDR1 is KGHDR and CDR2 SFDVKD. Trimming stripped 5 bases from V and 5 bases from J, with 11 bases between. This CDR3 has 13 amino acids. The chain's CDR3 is CATSVGGSETQYF. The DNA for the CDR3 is TGTGCCACCAGTGTAGGGGGTTCCGAGACCCAGTACTTC.

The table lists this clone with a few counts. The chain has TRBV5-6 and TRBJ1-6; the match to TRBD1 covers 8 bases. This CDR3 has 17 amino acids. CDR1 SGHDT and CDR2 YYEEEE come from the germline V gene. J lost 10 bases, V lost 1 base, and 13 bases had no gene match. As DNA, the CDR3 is TGTGCCAGCAGCTTGTACGGGACAGGTGCCTTAGAGTCACCCCTCCACTTT. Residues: CASSLYGTGALESPLHF.

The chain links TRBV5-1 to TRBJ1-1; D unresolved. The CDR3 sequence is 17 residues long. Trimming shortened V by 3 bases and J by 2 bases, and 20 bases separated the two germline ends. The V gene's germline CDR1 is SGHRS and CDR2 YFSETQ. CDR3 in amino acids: CASSSGIFGRSNTEAFF. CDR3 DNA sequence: TGCGCCAGCAGCTCGGGCATCTTTGGGAGGTCAAACACTGAAGCTTTCTTT.

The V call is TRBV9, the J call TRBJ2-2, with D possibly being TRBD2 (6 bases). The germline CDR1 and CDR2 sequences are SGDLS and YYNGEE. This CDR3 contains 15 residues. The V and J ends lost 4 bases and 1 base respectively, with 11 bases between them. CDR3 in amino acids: CASSLGLENTGELFF. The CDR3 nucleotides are TGTGCCAGCAGCTTGGGACTTGAGAACACCGGGGAGCTGTTTTTT.

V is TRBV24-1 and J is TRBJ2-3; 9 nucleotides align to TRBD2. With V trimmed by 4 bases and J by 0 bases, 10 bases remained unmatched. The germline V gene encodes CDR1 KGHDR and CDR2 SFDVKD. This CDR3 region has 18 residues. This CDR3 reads CATSDPRLAVTSTDTQYF. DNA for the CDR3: TGTGCCACCAGTGACCCCCGACTAGCGGTAACTAGCACAGATACGCAGTATTTT.

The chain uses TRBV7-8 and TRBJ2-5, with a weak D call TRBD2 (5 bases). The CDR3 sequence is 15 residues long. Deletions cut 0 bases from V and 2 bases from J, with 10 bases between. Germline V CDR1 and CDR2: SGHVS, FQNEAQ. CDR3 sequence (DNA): TGTGCCAGCAGCTTAGCGGTGGACTTACAAGAGACCCAGTACTTC. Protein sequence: CASSLAVDLQETQYF.

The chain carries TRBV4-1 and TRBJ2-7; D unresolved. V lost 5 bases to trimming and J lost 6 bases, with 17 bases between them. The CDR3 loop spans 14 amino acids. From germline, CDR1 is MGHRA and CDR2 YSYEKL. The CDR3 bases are TGCGCCAGCAGCTATCCGGGCCCCCCTGGCGAGCAGTACTTC. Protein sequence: CASSYPGPPGEQYF.